What follows are 9 T cell receptor beta chains derived from one specimen sequenced in a study of T-cell reconstitution after alpha-beta-depleted transplantation in children. Unique molecular identifiers tagged the TCRbeta library. TCRdb re-called the PCR reads with MiXCR, one entry per CDR3 protein. This table has hundreds of thousands of distinct CDR3 sequences, 13% appearing once. The specimen comprised PBMCs, sampled before TCRalphabeta/CD19-depleted stem cell transplant. The source is a girl under 10 years old with congenital amegakaryocytic thrombocytopenia, due to receive a stem cell transplant.

The chain combines TRBV29-1 with TRBJ2-3; D is unresolved. The CDR3 length is 12 residues. Trimming shortened V by 2 bases and J by 0 bases, and 3 bases separated the two germline ends. The germline V gene has CDR1 SQVTM and CDR2 ANQGSEA. The CDR3 loop is CSVESSTDTQYF. The CDR3 nucleotides read TGCAGCGTTGAATCTAGCACAGATACGCAGTATTTT.

This clonotype was recorded many times. The gene calls are TRBV28 and TRBJ2-3; either TRBD1 or TRBD2 may supply D (5 bases each). V gave up 8 bases and J gave up 2 bases, with 14 bases separating them. The CDR3 spans 14 residues. CDR1 and CDR2 (germline): MDHEN, SYDVKM. The CDR3 spells CASCRDGNTDTQYF. The CDR3, as DNA: TGTGCCAGCTGTCGGGACGGAAACACAGATACGCAGTATTTT.

The table lists this clonotype with many counts. This sequence joins TRBV7-2 and TRBJ2-5; tentative D call: TRBD2 (5 bases). The germline CDR1 and CDR2 sequences are SGHTA and FQGNSA. The CDR3 runs to 14 residues. V lost 5 bases, J lost 1 base, and 11 bases lay in between. The CDR3 reads CASSRQLVQETQYF. The DNA of the CDR3 is TGTGCCAGCAGCCGACAACTAGTCCAAGAGACCCAGTACTTC.

The chain employs TRBV5-1 and TRBJ2-1; 10 nucleotides match TRBD2. Unmatched junction bases numbered 21, after V lost 0 bases and J lost 3 bases. Germline V gives CDR1 SGHRS, CDR2 YFSETQ. CDR3 size: 22 residues. CDR3 sequence reads: CASSLAGLTSGRPQAYYNEQFF. The CDR3 DNA follows: TGCGCCAGCAGCTTGGCCGGATTGACTAGCGGGCGACCCCAGGCATACTACAATGAGCAGTTCTTC.

About this clonotype: A read error may be the cause here, since a much bigger clone is one base away. The chain joins TRBV20-1 to TRBJ1-1; D not certain. Germline CDR1 DFQATT, CDR2 SNEGSKA (reference sequence). Trimming cost V 3 bases and J 0 bases, with 8 bases left between them. The CDR3 consists of 13 residues. CDR3 loop: CSARGMVNTEAFF. CDR3 DNA sequence: TGCAGTGCTAGGGGGATGGTGAACACTGAAGCTTTCTTT.

This clonotype was seen more than once but under ten times. The chain carries TRBV3-1 and TRBJ2-1; possibly TRBD1 for D (6 bases). The CDR3 spans 14 residues. V was clipped by 6 bases and J by 8 bases, with 17 bases between them. In germline, CDR1 is LGHDT, CDR2 YNNKEL (reference sequence). CDR3 coding DNA: TGTGCCAGCAGACGGACAGAGTTTTTAGATGAGCAGTTCTTC. Translating gives CASRRTEFLDEQFF.

As concerns this clonotype: A much more abundant neighbour one base away suggests this may be a read error. V gene TRBV28 combines with J gene TRBJ2-1; 7 bases agree with TRBD2. Trimming at V came to 3 bases and at J to 6 bases, leaving 5 bases not matched to a gene. The CDR3 has 14 amino acids. Germline-derived CDR1 and CDR2 are MDHEN and SYDVKM. The CDR3 spells CASSFPSGFNEQFF. The DNA for the CDR3 is TGTGCCAGCAGTTTCCCTAGCGGATTCAATGAGCAGTTCTTC.

Comment on this clonotype: The junction shows a germline mismatch at one end, possibly a read error. This chain connects TRBV29-1 to TRBJ2-1; D possibly corresponds to TRBD1 (5 bases). Germline CDR1 SQVTM, CDR2 ANQGSEA. The CDR3 spans 12 residues. CDR3 amino acids: CSLDAGQGEQFF. DNA for the CDR3: TGCAGCCTTGACGCAGGGCAGGGTGAGCAGTTCTTC.

This clonotype was found many times. The chain couples TRBV5-1 to TRBJ2-5; D unclear. Trimming took off 1 base at V and 5 bases at J, with 12 bases between the two ends. CDR3 length: 14 residues. Per germline, CDR1 SGHRS and CDR2 YFSETQ. In nucleotides, the CDR3 is TGCGCCAGCAGCTTGTCTGCGGTGGAGGAGACCCAGTACTTC. Amino acids: CASSLSAVEETQYF.